Listed below are T cell receptor beta chains from one sample, sequenced in a study of blood T cells in healthy people across ages. From the 5' RACE reads, TCRdb called clonotypes with MiXCR, one entry per CDR3 protein. The sample contains about 1.8 million distinct CDR3 sequences, just under 50% of which appear only once. The material sequenced was blood. These receptors were taken from a woman aged 40 to 50 in good health. CDR3s include the opening cysteine and the closing phenylalanine or tryptophan. Fields, in order: D gene, V gene, J gene, clone size, CDR3 DNA, CDR3 protein. The D gene is left open where the match is weak. Rows may omit the clone size; those that give it use once, few, many or a size class.

TRBD2	TRBV7-2	TRBJ2-7	.	TGTGCCAGCAGCCCCCGCTGGGACTTTAGCGGGGGGGACCCGTACGAGCAGTACTTC	CASSPRWDFSGGDPYEQYF
.	TRBV10-3	TRBJ2-5	.	TGTGCCATCAGGGACAGTGGGGGGGCCAATGAGCAGTACTTC	CAIRDSGGANEQYF
TRBD1	TRBV5-1	TRBJ2-3	.	TGCGCCAGCAGCTTTGATCCAGGGGGTAATACAGATACGCAGTATTTT	CASSFDPGGNTDTQYF
.	TRBV7-2	TRBJ1-6	.	TGTGCCAGCAGCTTTCAGGGACCGGATTCACCCCTCCACTTT	CASSFQGPDSPLHF
.	TRBV7-2	TRBJ2-1	.	TGTGCCAGCCGGACCGTTGGGGGATACAATGAGCAGTTCTTC	CASRTVGGYNEQFF
.	TRBV20-1	TRBJ2-3	.	TGCAGTGCTAGAGTTGTTTTGAGCGCAGATACGCAGTATTTT	CSARVVLSADTQYF
TRBD1	TRBV7-3	TRBJ1-2	once	TGTGCCAGCAGTAAAACAGGGGGACCTAACTATGGCTACACCTTC	CASSKTGGPNYGYTF
.	TRBV4-3	TRBJ2-1	.	TGCGCCAGCAGCCAAGACTGGATTCGGGGGCAGTTCTTC	CASSQDWIRGQFF
.	TRBV21-1	TRBJ2-7	few	TGTGCCAGCAGCAAAGTTCGAGAGACAGGGGCCTACGAGCAGTACTTC	CASSKVRETGAYEQYF
TRBD1	TRBV6-5	TRBJ2-5	many	TGTGCCAGCAGTCCCAGTACAGGGGGCCTGGAGACCCAGTACTTC	CASSPSTGGLETQYF
TRBD1	TRBV7-8	TRBJ2-7	few	TGTGCCAGCAGCCCGAATGACAGGGGGTCCTACGAGCAGTACTTC	CASSPNDRGSYEQYF
.	TRBV7-2	TRBJ1-5	.	TGTGCCAGCAGCTTAGTAAGGGCAGGGAGGAGTACCCAGCATTTT	CASSLVRAGRSTQHF
.	TRBV20-1	TRBJ2-5	.	TGCAGTGCTAGAGAGTTGGAGGGAGGAGAGACCCAGTACTTC	CSARELEGGETQYF
TRBD1	TRBV7-3	TRBJ2-3	.	TGTGCCAGCAGTTCTACTACAGGGGGCGCAGATACGCAGTATTTT	CASSSTTGGADTQYF
.	TRBV4-3	TRBJ2-4	.	TGCGCCAGCAGCCAAGAAGAACGCCTAGCCAAAAACATTCAGTACTTC	CASSQEERLAKNIQYF
.	TRBV5-5	TRBJ2-7	.	TGTGCCAGCAGCTTGGGGGCAGGGGCTATGTACGAGCAGTACTTC	CASSLGAGAMYEQYF
.	TRBV20-1	TRBJ2-5	.	TGCAGTGCTCCCTTGGGGGGGACACCCCAAGAGACCCAGTACTTC	CSAPLGGTPQETQYF
.	TRBV7-2	TRBJ1-2	.	TGTGCCAGCAGCTTAGTTTATGGGGGGCGTGATGGTGGCTACACCTTC	CASSLVYGGRDGGYTF
.	TRBV18	TRBJ1-6	.	TGTGCCAGCTCACCACCGGGACGGGATAATTCACCCCTCCACTTT	CASSPPGRDNSPLHF
.	TRBV13	TRBJ1-3	.	TGTGCCAGCAGCGCGACATCTTGGTCTGGAAACACCATATATTTT	CASSATSWSGNTIYF
.	TRBV25-1	TRBJ2-1	few	TGTGCCAGCAGTGACAGCCAGGCCAGGACGCATGAGCAGTTCTTC	CASSDSQARTHEQFF
.	TRBV29-1	TRBJ2-6	few	TGCAGCGTTGCTCCGGCCTCTGGGGCCAACGTCCTGACTTTC	CSVAPASGANVLTF